The 29 T cell receptor beta chains in this list originate from one sample, sequenced in a study of blood T cell repertoires in COVID-19. Only in-frame clones appear in the TCRdb table, and some are missing; sequencing was by immunoSEQ multiplex PCR. The sample carries roughly 200,000 clones, 80% to 90% recorded once. The source material was peripheral blood. All receptors come from a man aged 18 to 29 with active or convalescent COVID-19.

Comments on this clone: A much bigger clone sits one base away, suggesting this may be a read error. This rearrangement joins TRBV4-3 to TRBJ1-3; D is unclear. CDR1 is LGHNA and CDR2 is YSLEER in the germline V gene. V was pared by 0 bases and J by 0 bases, with 9 bases between. CDR3 length: 16 residues. In DNA, the CDR3 is TGCGCCAGCAGCCAAGATTGGTGGAGCTCTGGAAACACCATATATTTT. Translation: CASSQDWWSSGNTIYF.

The chain couples TRBV6-1 to TRBJ2-7; 11 nucleotides match TRBD2. With 3 bases clipped from V and 1 base from J, the junction kept 5 bases outside the gene matches. This CDR3 is built from 16 residues. The germline V gene encodes CDR1 MNHNS and CDR2 SASEGT. The CDR3: CASSERGLAVSYEQYF. The DNA for the CDR3 is TGTGCCAGCAGTGAGCGGGGACTAGCGGTTTCCTACGAGCAGTACTTC.

V gene TRBV11-2 combines with J gene TRBJ1-6; tentative D call: TRBD1 (6 bases). Germline CDR1 is SGHAT and CDR2 is FQNNGV. With 5 bases removed from V and 7 bases from J, the gap between germline ends came to 15 bases. This CDR3 spans 15 amino acids. The CDR3 sequence: CASSAERTANSPLHF. CDR3 coding DNA: TGTGCCAGCAGCGCAGAAAGGACAGCAAATTCACCCCTCCACTTT.

This chain links TRBV14 with TRBJ2-5, with D possibly matching TRBD2 (7 bases). Germline loops: CDR1 SGHDN, CDR2 FVKESK. The length of the CDR3 is 15 residues. V was trimmed by 5 bases and J by 1 base, leaving 14 bases between them. The CDR3 DNA follows: TGTGCCAGCAGCGTGCGGGGGCTCCCCCAAGAGACCCAGTACTTC. This gives the protein CASSVRGLPQETQYF.

The chain combines TRBV3-1 (or the pseudogene TRBV3-2) with TRBJ2-3; 9 bases fit TRBD2. The CDR3 runs 15 residues. The germline gives CDR1 LGHDT, CDR2 YNNKEL (reference sequence). J was trimmed by 13 bases and V by 0 bases; bases with no gene match: 11. In DNA, the CDR3 is TGTGCCAGCAGCCAAGATCTAGGTAGCGGGGGAAGGAAGTATTTT. It specifies CASSQDLGSGGRKYF.

This clone was observed a few times. The genes are TRBV15 and TRBJ1-1; tentatively, D is TRBD1 (6 bases). V lost 4 bases to trimming and J lost 5 bases, with 11 bases between them. The length of the CDR3 is 13 residues. CDR1 and CDR2 from the germline V gene are LNHNV and YYDKDF (reference sequence). The CDR3 reads CATSTGQITEAFF. CDR3 DNA: TGTGCCACCAGCACCGGACAGATTACTGAAGCTTTCTTT.

The chain employs TRBV6-5 and TRBJ2-7, with 10 bases fitting TRBD2. Germline loops: CDR1 MNHEY, CDR2 SVGAGI. V gave up 0 bases and J gave up 2 bases; unmatched junction bases: 4. The CDR3 extends over 16 amino acids. The CDR3 region has the DNA TGTGCCAGCAGTTACTCGGCTAGCGGGAGAACCTACGAGCAGTACTTC. Protein: CASSYSASGRTYEQYF.

V gene TRBV5-1 combines with J gene TRBJ2-4, with TRBD1 as a possible D gene (5 bases). The CDR3 has 15 amino acids. V was cut by 4 bases and J by 7 bases, with 18 bases left in between. CDR1 SGHRS and CDR2 YFSETQ come from the germline V gene. The CDR3 loop reads CASSRGADKGNIQYF. The CDR3 DNA reads TGCGCCAGCAGCCGCGGAGCCGATAAGGGGAACATTCAGTACTTC.

The chain uses TRBV7-9 and TRBJ2-7, with TRBD1 matching 7 bases. The CDR3 is 14 amino acids. Germline lookup yields CDR1 SEHNR and CDR2 FQNEAQ (reference sequence). Trimming removed 4 bases from V and 5 bases from J; junction bases left unmatched: 8. The CDR3 coding sequence is TGTGCCAGCAGCTCCCGACAGGGTAGGAACGAGCAGTACTTC. This gives the protein CASSSRQGRNEQYF. Supplemented by reference TRBV7-9 and TRBJ2-7, the full variable domain reads DTGVSQNPRHKITKRGQNVTFRCDPISEHNRLYWYRQTLGQGPEFLTYFQNEAQLEKSRLLSDRFSAERPKGSFSTLEIQRTEQGDSAMYLCASSSRQGRNEQYFGPGTRLTVT.

This clone was seen just once. V and J are TRBV7-9 and TRBJ2-7; 7 bases align to TRBD1. Germline trimming cut 5 bases from V and 1 base from J; bases unmatched to any gene: 5. Germline-derived CDR1 and CDR2 are SEHNR and FQNEAQ (reference sequence). The CDR3 sequence is 14 residues long. For the CDR3, the DNA is TGTGCCAGCAGCCCCAGACAGGGTTCCTACGAGCAGTACTTC. Protein sequence: CASSPRQGSYEQYF.

V and J are TRBV5-1 and TRBJ2-1; 9 positions match TRBD1. Trimming at V came to 3 bases and at J to 4 bases, leaving 8 bases not matched to a gene. Germline V gene sequence: CDR1 SGHRS, CDR2 YFSETQ. The CDR3 is 16 residues long. CDR3 nucleotides: TGCGCCAGCAGCTCGGTGACAGGGGGAATTTACAATGAGCAGTTCTTC. Its protein is CASSSVTGGIYNEQFF.

Here the CDR3 reads CASSVLLDPNTGELFF. The CDR3 DNA follows: TGTGCCAGCAGCGTGTTACTAGACCCTAACACCGGGGAGCTGTTTTTT. The chain combines TRBV9 with TRBJ2-2; a weak D match, TRBD2 (5 bases). The CDR3 contains 16 residues. Germline V gene sequence: CDR1 SGDLS, CDR2 YYNGEE. V was pared by 2 bases and J by 2 bases, with 13 bases between.

J is TRBJ1-6 and V is TRBV5-6; TRBD1 is a possible D gene (5 bases). Germline CDR1 is SGHDT and CDR2 is YYEEEE. There are 16 residues in the CDR3. Trimming took 0 bases from V and 6 from J, leaving 13 bases between them. The CDR3 here is CASSLGGAALNSPLHF. The CDR3 region has the DNA TGTGCCAGCAGCTTGGGCGGGGCAGCCCTTAATTCACCCCTCCACTTT.

V is TRBV24-1 and J is TRBJ2-1, with 13 positions matching TRBD2. The V gene's germline CDR1 is KGHDR and CDR2 SFDVKD. The CDR3 runs 15 residues. Unmatched junction bases numbered 8, after V lost 9 bases and J lost 7 bases. The CDR3 region is CATGIGTSGKNEQFF. In DNA form, the CDR3 reads TGTGCCACCGGGATCGGGACTAGCGGGAAAAATGAGCAGTTCTTC.

The chain has TRBV7-3 and TRBJ2-1; 7 bases are a match to TRBD1. CDR1 and CDR2 from the germline V gene are SGHTA and FQGTGA. Losses at the gene ends were 6 bases for V and 0 bases for J; bases not matched to a gene: 5. The CDR3 has 15 amino acids. CDR3 in amino acids: CASSRTGDSYNEQFF. The CDR3 coding sequence is TGTGCCAGCAGTCGAACAGGGGACTCCTACAATGAGCAGTTCTTC.

This chain's CDR3 is CASTIQGSRSPLHF. The DNA of the CDR3 is TGTGCCAGCACCATTCAGGGGTCGAGGTCACCCCTCCACTTT. The rearrangement links TRBV5-8 to TRBJ1-6, with D possibly matching TRBD1 (6 bases). The CDR3 is 14 residues long. CDR1 and CDR2 (germline): SGHTS, YDEGEE. Deletions cut 6 bases from V and 10 bases from J, with 17 bases between.

The gene calls are TRBV7-2 and TRBJ1-5, with D maybe TRBD1 (5 bases). Germline lookup yields CDR1 SGHTA and CDR2 FQGNSA. The germline V and J ends were trimmed by 7 bases and 6 bases, with 16 bases remaining between them. This CDR3 has 14 amino acids. The CDR3 nucleotides read TGTGCCAGCACATACGGGGGGGTAGGTCAGCCCCAGCATTTT. The encoded protein is CASTYGGVGQPQHF.

The V and J genes are TRBV20-1 and TRBJ2-5, with D unclear. CDR1 DFQATT and CDR2 SNEGSKA come from the germline V gene (reference sequence). CDR3 length: 11 amino acids. The V end lost 4 bases, the J end lost 1 base, and 4 bases lay between the germline ends. This CDR3 is CSATSQETQYF. The CDR3 DNA reads TGCAGTGCTACATCCCAAGAGACCCAGTACTTC.

The table lists this clone with a count of one. Here the CDR3 reads CASSLPPGGSTF. The CDR3, as DNA: TGTGCCAGCAGTTTACCCCCGGGGGGGTCGACCTTC. V is TRBV28 and J is TRBJ1-2; a weak D match, TRBD1 (5 bases). CDR3 length equals 12 residues. Germline CDR1 reads MDHEN; CDR2 reads SYDVKM. With 2 bases removed from V and 14 bases from J, the gap between germline ends came to 15 bases.

The rearrangement joins TRBV27 to TRBJ2-5, with 11 bases lining up with TRBD1. With 6 bases clipped from V and 5 bases from J, the junction kept 8 bases outside the gene matches. CDR1 MNHEY and CDR2 SMNVEV come from the germline V gene (reference sequence). This CDR3 is built from 15 residues. DNA for the CDR3: TGTGCCAGCAGGGCGGACAGGGGGCGCGGGGAGACCCAGTACTTC. Translating it yields CASRADRGRGETQYF.

This clone came up once. V usage is TRBV3-1 (or the pseudogene TRBV3-2) and J usage is TRBJ1-3; no definite D call. Trimming pared 1 base from V and 0 bases from J, leaving 10 bases between. This CDR3 region has 16 residues. CDR1 and CDR2 from the germline V gene are LGHDT and YNNKEL (reference sequence). The CDR3 DNA sequence: TGTGCCAGCAGCCAAGGTCAGGTGAACTCTGGAAACACCATATATTTT. It yields the protein CASSQGQVNSGNTIYF.

The rearrangement links TRBV5-4 to TRBJ2-7; 7 bases align to TRBD1. Per germline, CDR1 SGHNT and CDR2 YYREEE (reference sequence). This CDR3 comprises 14 residues. Losses at the gene ends were 4 bases for V and 4 bases for J; bases not matched to a gene: 8. CDR3 sequence reads: CASSPRDREYEQYF. The DNA of the CDR3 is TGTGCCAGCAGCCCACGAGACAGGGAGTACGAGCAGTACTTC.

The genes are TRBV2 and TRBJ1-1, with a tentative D call TRBD1 (5 bases). The CDR3 sequence is 13 residues long. Between the trimmed V and J ends, which lost 3 bases and 8 bases, there was a span of 13 bases. Per the germline V gene, CDR1 is SNHLY and CDR2 is FYNNEI. The CDR3 nucleotides read TGTGCCAGCAGTGACTCGCGGGACGGCGAAGCTTTCTTT. Protein product: CASSDSRDGEAFF.

The chain links TRBV30 to TRBJ2-3; TRBD1 aligns across 8 bases. Germline values: CDR1 GTSNPN, CDR2 SVGIG (reference sequence). This CDR3 region has 17 residues. The V gene end was trimmed by 3 bases and the J gene end by 2 bases; junction bases not matched to a gene: 13. The CDR3 DNA sequence: TGTGCCTGGAGCGAGGACAGGGTTCGAGGGTACACAGATACGCAGTATTTT. Its protein product is CAWSEDRVRGYTDTQYF.

V gene TRBV6-5 combines with J gene TRBJ2-7; 7 nucleotides align to TRBD2. V was clipped by 8 bases and J by 0 bases; unmatched bases: 10. This CDR3 comprises 15 residues. Germline V gene lookup returns CDR1 MNHEY and CDR2 SVGAGI. CDR3 region: CASGRPSGTSYEQYF. DNA of the CDR3: TGTGCCAGCGGCCGGCCTAGCGGAACCTCCTACGAGCAGTACTTC.

The chain is built from TRBV5-5 and TRBJ1-5; TRBD1 aligns across 7 bases. The V gene end was trimmed by 4 bases and the J gene end by 4 bases; junction bases not matched to a gene: 5. The CDR3 contains 14 residues. From germline, CDR1 is SGHKS and CDR2 YYEKEE (reference sequence). The CDR3 DNA reads TGTGCCAGCAGCCGGGACAGAGAGAATCAGCCCCAGCATTTT. It codes for CASSRDRENQPQHF.

The V call is TRBV4-3, the J call TRBJ2-2; 11 nucleotides align to TRBD1. The germline V gene has CDR1 LGHNA and CDR2 YSLEER. This CDR3 has 17 residues. Trimming cost V 0 bases and J 7 bases; bases outside gene matches: 7. The CDR3 DNA follows: TGCGCCAGCAGCCAAGATTCTAGGACAGGGGGCGGCGGGGAGCTGTTTTTT. Amino acids: CASSQDSRTGGGGELFF.

This sequence joins TRBV2 and TRBJ1-1; a possible D gene is TRBD1 (6 bases). This CDR3 has 15 amino acids. V was clipped by 3 bases and J by 1 base, with 12 bases between them. Germline-derived CDR1 and CDR2 are SNHLY and FYNNEI. The CDR3 loop is CASSDPVDRNTEAFF. The CDR3 bases are TGTGCCAGCAGTGACCCTGTGGACAGGAACACTGAAGCTTTCTTT. Variable domain in full (rest from reference TRBV2 and TRBJ1-1): EPEVTQTPSHQVTQMGQEVILRCVPISNHLYFYWYRQILGQKVEFLVSFYNNEISEKSEIFDDQFSVERPDGSNFTLKIRSTKLEDSAMYFCASSDPVDRNTEAFFGQGTRLTVV.

The CDR3 coding sequence is TGTGCCAGCAGCTTAGAATCGGCGACCCCGAGGGCGTTCTTC. Translating gives CASSLESATPRAFF. This chain joins TRBV11-2 and TRBJ2-1; maybe TRBD2 (5 bases). The length of the CDR3 is 14 residues. Looked up from germline, CDR1 is SGHAT and CDR2 is FQNNGV. With 0 bases removed from V and 15 bases from J, the gap between germline ends came to 18 bases.